The table lists the clone carrying this T cell receptor beta chain with a few counts. This sample was taken from a study of T cell repertoires in cytomegalovirus infection. TCRdb reanalysed the reads using MiXCR and keeps one entry per CDR3 protein. The table records roughly 200,000 distinct CDR3 sequences, 8.5% to 10% of them present only once. Germline CDR1 reads SQVTM; CDR2 reads ANQGSEA. Trimming shortened V by 4 bases and J by 5 bases, and 11 bases separated the two germline ends. The CDR3 sequence is 13 residues long. The source is a human donor in good health (CMV status not recorded). Some clones in this sample may be carry-over from other donors' samples. The chain uses TRBV29-1 and TRBJ2-2; D is possibly TRBD1 or TRBD2 (5 bases each). The sequencing input was PBMCs. CDR3 protein: CSVVIGGTGELFF. In nucleotides, the CDR3 is TGCAGCGTTGTAATTGGGGGTACCGGGGAGCTGTTTTTT.